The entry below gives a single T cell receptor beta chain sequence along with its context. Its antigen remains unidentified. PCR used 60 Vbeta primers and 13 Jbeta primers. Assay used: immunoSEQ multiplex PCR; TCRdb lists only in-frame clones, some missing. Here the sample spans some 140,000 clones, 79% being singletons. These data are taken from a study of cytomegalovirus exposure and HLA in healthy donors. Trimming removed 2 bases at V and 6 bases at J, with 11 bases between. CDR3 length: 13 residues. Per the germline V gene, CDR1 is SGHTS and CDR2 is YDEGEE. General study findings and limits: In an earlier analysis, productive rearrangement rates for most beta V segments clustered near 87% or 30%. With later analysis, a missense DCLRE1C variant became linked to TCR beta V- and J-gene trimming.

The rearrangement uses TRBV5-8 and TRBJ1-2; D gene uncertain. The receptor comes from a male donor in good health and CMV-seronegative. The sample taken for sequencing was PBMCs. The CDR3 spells CASSLPGLDGYTF. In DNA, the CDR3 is TGTGCCAGCAGCTTACCTGGGCTCGATGGCTACACCTTC.